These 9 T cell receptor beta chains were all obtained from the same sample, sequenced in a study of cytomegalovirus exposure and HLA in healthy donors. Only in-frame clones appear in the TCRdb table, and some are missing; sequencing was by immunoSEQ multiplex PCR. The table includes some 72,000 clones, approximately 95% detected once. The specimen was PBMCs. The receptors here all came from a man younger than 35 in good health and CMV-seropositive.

In DNA, the CDR3 is TGCAGCGTTAATATTGGGCGGGCCACAGATACGCAGTATTTT. Its protein is CSVNIGRATDTQYF. The J gene is TRBJ2-3, the V gene TRBV29-1; a weak D match, TRBD2 (5 bases). This CDR3 is built from 14 residues. The germline V and J ends were trimmed by 5 bases and 2 bases, with 14 bases remaining between them. Germline V gene lookup returns CDR1 SQVTM and CDR2 ANQGSEA.

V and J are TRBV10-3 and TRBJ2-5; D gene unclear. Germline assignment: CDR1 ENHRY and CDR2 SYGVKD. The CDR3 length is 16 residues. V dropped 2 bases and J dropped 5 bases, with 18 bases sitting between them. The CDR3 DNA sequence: TGTGCCATCAGTGAGGGGTCCAGCAGTGGAGAGGAGACCCAGTACTTC. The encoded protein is CAISEGSSSGEETQYF.

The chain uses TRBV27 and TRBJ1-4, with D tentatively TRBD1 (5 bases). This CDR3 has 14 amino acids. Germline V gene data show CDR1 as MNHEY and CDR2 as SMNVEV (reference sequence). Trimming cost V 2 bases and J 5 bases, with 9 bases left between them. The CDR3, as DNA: TGTGCCAGCAGTTTAAGTACAGGCAATGAAAAACTGTTTTTT. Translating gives CASSLSTGNEKLFF.

CDR3 sequence (DNA): TGTGCCAGCACCCCCCTACGAGCGGGAGGGCCGCATGAGCAGTTCTTC. This gives the protein CASTPLRAGGPHEQFF. The V gene is TRBV27, the J gene TRBJ2-1; 10 bases are a match to TRBD2. J gave up 8 bases and V 7 bases, and 14 bases lay outside the gene matches. The length of the CDR3 is 16 residues. Germline CDR1 is MNHEY and CDR2 is SMNVEV (reference sequence).

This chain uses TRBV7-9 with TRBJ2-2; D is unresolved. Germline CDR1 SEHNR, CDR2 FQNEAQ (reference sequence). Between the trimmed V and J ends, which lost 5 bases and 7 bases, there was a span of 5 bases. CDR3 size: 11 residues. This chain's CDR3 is CASSPIGELFF. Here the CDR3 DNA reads TGTGCCAGCAGCCCTATCGGGGAGCTGTTTTTT.

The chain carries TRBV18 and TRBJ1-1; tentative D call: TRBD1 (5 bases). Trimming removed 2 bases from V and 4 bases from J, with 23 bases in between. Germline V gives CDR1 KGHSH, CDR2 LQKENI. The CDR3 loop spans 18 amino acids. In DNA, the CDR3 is TGTGCCAGCTCACCATCCCCCAAATCGACAGAGGTTAGCACTGAAGCTTTCTTT. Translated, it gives CASSPSPKSTEVSTEAFF.

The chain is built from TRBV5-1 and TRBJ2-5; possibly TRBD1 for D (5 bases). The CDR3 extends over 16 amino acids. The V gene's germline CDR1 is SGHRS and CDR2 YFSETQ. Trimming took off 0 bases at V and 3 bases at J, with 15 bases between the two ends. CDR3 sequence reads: CASSLGLRQKEETQYF. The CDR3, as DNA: TGCGCCAGCAGCTTGGGTCTGCGACAGAAAGAAGAGACCCAGTACTTC. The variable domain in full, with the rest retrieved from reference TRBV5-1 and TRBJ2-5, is KAGVTQTPRYLIKTRGQQVTLSCSPISGHRSVSWYQQTPGQGLQFLFEYFSETQRNKGNFPGRFSGRQFSNSRSEMNVSTLELGDSALYLCASSLGLRQKEETQYFGPGTRLLVL.

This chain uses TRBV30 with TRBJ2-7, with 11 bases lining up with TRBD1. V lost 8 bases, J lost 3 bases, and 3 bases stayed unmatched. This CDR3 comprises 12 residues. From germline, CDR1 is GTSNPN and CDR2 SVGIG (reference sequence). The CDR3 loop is CARGTGGYEQYF. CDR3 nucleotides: TGTGCCCGAGGGACAGGGGGCTACGAGCAGTACTTC.

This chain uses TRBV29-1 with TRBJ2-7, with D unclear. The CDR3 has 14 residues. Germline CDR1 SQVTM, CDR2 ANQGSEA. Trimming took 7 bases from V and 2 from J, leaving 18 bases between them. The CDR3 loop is CSAAPVAEAYEQYF. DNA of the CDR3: TGCAGCGCCGCCCCGGTAGCAGAAGCCTACGAGCAGTACTTC.